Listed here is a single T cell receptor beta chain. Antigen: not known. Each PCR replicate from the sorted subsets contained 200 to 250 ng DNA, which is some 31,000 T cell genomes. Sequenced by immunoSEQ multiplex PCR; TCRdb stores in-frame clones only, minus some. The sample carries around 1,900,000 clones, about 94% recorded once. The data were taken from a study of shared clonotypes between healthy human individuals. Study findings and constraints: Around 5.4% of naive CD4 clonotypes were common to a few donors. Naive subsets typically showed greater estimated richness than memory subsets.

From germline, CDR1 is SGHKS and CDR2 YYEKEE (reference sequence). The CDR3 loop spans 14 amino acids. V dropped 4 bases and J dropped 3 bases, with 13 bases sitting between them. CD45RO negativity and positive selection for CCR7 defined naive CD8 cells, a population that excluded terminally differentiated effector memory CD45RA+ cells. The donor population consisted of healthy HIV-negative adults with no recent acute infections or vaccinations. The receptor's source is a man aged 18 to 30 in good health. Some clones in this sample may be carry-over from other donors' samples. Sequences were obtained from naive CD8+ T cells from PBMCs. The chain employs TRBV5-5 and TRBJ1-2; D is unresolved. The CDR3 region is CASSPGWPYYGYTF. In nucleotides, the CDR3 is TGTGCCAGCAGCCCCGGTTGGCCGTACTATGGCTACACCTTC.